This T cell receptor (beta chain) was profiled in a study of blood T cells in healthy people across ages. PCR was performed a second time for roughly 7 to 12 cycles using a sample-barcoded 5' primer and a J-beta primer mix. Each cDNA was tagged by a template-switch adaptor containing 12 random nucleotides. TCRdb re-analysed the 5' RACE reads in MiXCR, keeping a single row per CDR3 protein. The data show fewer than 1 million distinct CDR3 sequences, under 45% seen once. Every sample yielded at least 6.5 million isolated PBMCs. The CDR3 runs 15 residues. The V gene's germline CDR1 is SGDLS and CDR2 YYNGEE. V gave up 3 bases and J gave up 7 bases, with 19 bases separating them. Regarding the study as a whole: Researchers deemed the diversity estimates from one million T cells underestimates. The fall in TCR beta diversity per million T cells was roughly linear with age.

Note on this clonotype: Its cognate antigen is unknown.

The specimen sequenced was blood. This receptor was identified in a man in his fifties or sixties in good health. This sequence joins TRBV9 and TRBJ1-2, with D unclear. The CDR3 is CASSDTGGILRGYTF. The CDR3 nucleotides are TGTGCCAGCAGCGACACCGGAGGGATTTTACGTGGCTACACCTTC.